What follows are 29 T cell receptor beta chains derived from one specimen sequenced in a study of T-cell reconstitution after alpha-beta-depleted transplantation in children. Preparing the TCRbeta library involved the use of unique molecular identifiers. TCRdb reanalysed the PCR reads using MiXCR and keeps one entry per CDR3 protein. The sample includes about 300,000 distinct CDR3 sequences, over 9.5% of them seen just once. Sequences were derived from PBMCs, sampled before TCRalphabeta/CD19-depleted stem cell transplant. These receptors were taken from a boy younger than two with acute myeloid leukemia, due to receive a stem cell transplant.

This chain uses TRBV10-3 with TRBJ2-1; TRBD1 matches 9 bases. V lost 2 bases and J lost 9; bases outside the gene matches: 11. The length of the CDR3 is 16 residues. Germline-derived CDR1 and CDR2 are ENHRY and SYGVKD. CDR3 coding DNA: TGTGCCATCAGTGAGGGAAACAGGGGGCGGGGGAGTGAGCAGTTCTTC. This sequence encodes CAISEGNRGRGSEQFF.

This clonotype was observed once. A much larger clone sits a single nucleotide away, making a read error possible. The chain links TRBV11-2 to TRBJ2-1, with 9 bases matching TRBD2. CDR1 is SGHAT and CDR2 is FQNNGV in the germline V gene. The CDR3 covers 16 residues. In DNA form, the CDR3 reads TGTGGCAGCAGCTTAGGCTCTAGCGGGAACTACAATGAGCAGTTCTTC. Amino acids: CGSSLGSSGNYNEQFF.

This clonotype was counted ten times or more. The rearrangement links TRBV29-1 to TRBJ2-5; 9 nucleotides match TRBD1. The CDR3 sequence is 11 residues long. Germline trimming cut 8 bases from V and 5 bases from J; bases unmatched to any gene: 3. Germline loops: CDR1 SQVTM, CDR2 ANQGSEA. The CDR3 is CSTGTGETQYF. CDR3 nucleotide sequence: TGCAGCACCGGGACAGGGGAGACCCAGTACTTC.

This clonotype was seen at least ten times. The chain is built from TRBV7-9 and TRBJ2-7, with D tentatively TRBD1 or TRBD2 (5 bases each). The CDR3 length is 14 residues. The V end lost 5 bases, the J end lost 5 bases, and 16 bases lay between the germline ends. Germline V lookup: CDR1 SEHNR, CDR2 FQNEAQ (reference sequence). In DNA form, the CDR3 reads TGTGCCAGCAGCCCCGGGCAGGGACCTAACGAGCAGTACTTC. Translating gives CASSPGQGPNEQYF.

V and J are TRBV6-5 and TRBJ1-5; TRBD1 is a possible D gene (6 bases). Germline CDR1 reads MNHEY; CDR2 reads SVGAGI. CDR3 length equals 16 residues. The V and J ends lost 6 bases and 1 base respectively, with 16 bases between them. Here the CDR3 reads CASSPQGQGSNQPQHF. The CDR3 DNA sequence: TGTGCCAGCAGCCCGCAGGGGCAGGGGAGCAATCAGCCCCAGCATTTT.

This clonotype was observed many times. Here the CDR3 DNA reads TGTGCCAGCAGCTACCGGGAGGAGGGATTCTACGAGCAGTACTTC. It specifies CASSYREEGFYEQYF. The chain is built from TRBV7-9 and TRBJ2-7, with 7 bases lining up with TRBD2. The germline CDR1 and CDR2 sequences are SEHNR and FQNEAQ (reference sequence). The CDR3 consists of 15 residues. The V segment lost 4 bases and the J segment 3 bases; nucleotides outside the gene matches: 9.

This clonotype has at least ten counts. V and J are TRBV3-1 and TRBJ1-6, with D unresolved. The CDR3 extends over 17 amino acids. Germline V gene data show CDR1 as LGHDT and CDR2 as YNNKEL (reference sequence). V lost 0 bases and J 6 bases, leaving 15 bases between the germline ends. The CDR3, as DNA: TGTGCCAGCAGCCAAGATTTTCGAGCGGCCACTAATTCACCCCTCCACTTT. Translated, it gives CASSQDFRAATNSPLHF.

This clonotype was observed many times. The rearrangement uses TRBV7-9 and TRBJ1-1, with a weak D call TRBD1 (5 bases). V shed 5 bases and J shed 4 bases, with 20 bases lying between them. The CDR3 totals 16 residues. Per germline, CDR1 SEHNR and CDR2 FQNEAQ (reference sequence). The CDR3 loop is CASSPTWRGAPTEAFF. The CDR3 nucleotides are TGTGCCAGCAGCCCGACATGGAGGGGCGCGCCCACTGAAGCTTTCTTT.

This clonotype came up many times. The chain carries TRBV4-2 and TRBJ2-7; 10 bases fit TRBD2. The CDR3 has 14 residues. The J segment lost 6 bases and the V segment lost 5 bases, leaving 7 bases of the junction unmatched. The V gene's germline CDR1 is LGHNA and CDR2 YNFKEQ. CDR3 coding DNA: TGTGCCAGCAGCTTGAGCGGGGGGGCGGTCGAGCAGTACTTC. Translating gives CASSLSGGAVEQYF.

This clonotype was detected a few times. The J gene is TRBJ1-6, the V gene TRBV10-3; TRBD1 matches at 8 bases. The germline V gene encodes CDR1 ENHRY and CDR2 SYGVKD. The V segment lost 1 base and the J segment 10 bases; nucleotides outside the gene matches: 6. The CDR3 consists of 15 residues. The CDR3 DNA reads TGTGCCATCAGTGAGTACAGGGGGGTTAACTCACCCCTCCACTTT. It encodes CAISEYRGVNSPLHF.

This clonotype was picked up a small number of times. V and J are TRBV18 and TRBJ2-7; 9 bases fit TRBD2. The CDR3 loop spans 15 amino acids. J was trimmed by 6 bases and V by 1 base; bases with no gene match: 7. The V gene's germline CDR1 is KGHSH and CDR2 LQKENI. DNA for the CDR3: TGTGCCAGCTCACCACTCAGGCGGGAGGGGAGCGAGCAGTACTTC. It is translated as CASSPLRREGSEQYF.

In its sample, this clonotype was seen many times. The chain combines TRBV18 with TRBJ2-2, with TRBD2 matching 11 bases. Germline values: CDR1 KGHSH, CDR2 LQKENI. The ends lost 5 bases at V and 3 bases at J; junction bases unmatched: 8. CDR3 size: 17 residues. CDR3 sequence: CASSTSLAGEDTGELFF. The DNA for the CDR3 is TGTGCCAGCTCAACGTCACTAGCGGGAGAGGACACCGGGGAGCTGTTTTTT. The whole variable domain, filled in from reference TRBV18 and TRBJ2-2, reads NAGVMQNPRHLVRRRGQEARLRCSPMKGHSHVYWYRQLPEEGLKFMVYLQKENIIDESGMPKERFSAEFPKEGPSILRIQQVVRGDSAAYFCASSTSLAGEDTGELFFGEGSRLTVL.

Many counts were recorded for this clonotype. J is TRBJ1-2 and V is TRBV5-1; D gene ambiguous. Germline lookup yields CDR1 SGHRS and CDR2 YFSETQ. V lost 0 bases to trimming and J lost 4 bases, with 4 bases between them. The CDR3 is 12 amino acids. In nucleotides, the CDR3 is TGCGCCAGCAGCTTGGATGCCTATGGCTACACCTTC. It codes for CASSLDAYGYTF.

The gene calls are TRBV6-2 or TRBV6-3 and TRBJ1-5; D is possibly TRBD1 (6 bases). The germline V gene encodes CDR1 MNHEY and CDR2 SVGEGT. The CDR3 spans 17 residues. Trimming removed 2 bases from V and 0 bases from J, with 14 bases in between. CDR3 DNA sequence: TGTGCCAGCAGTTACCGGGCCAGGACAGTTAGCAATCAGCCCCAGCATTTT. It translates to CASSYRARTVSNQPQHF.

This chain joins TRBV6-5 and TRBJ1-2; a possible D gene is TRBD1 (5 bases). The germline V and J ends were trimmed by 0 bases and 0 bases, with 8 bases remaining between them. The CDR3 extends over 15 amino acids. The V gene's germline CDR1 is MNHEY and CDR2 SVGAGI. In DNA form, the CDR3 reads TGTGCCAGCAGTTACTCGACAGTAGCTAACTATGGCTACACCTTC. Its protein product is CASSYSTVANYGYTF.

V gene TRBV7-2 combines with J gene TRBJ2-4; 9 bases align to TRBD1. Germline V gene lookup returns CDR1 SGHTA and CDR2 FQGNSA. V dropped 2 bases and J dropped 6; count of bases not matched to a gene: 8. The CDR3 has 16 residues. CDR3 coding DNA: TGTGCCAGCAGCTTAATGGGACAGGGCTTGGTAAACATTCAGTACTTC. Translation gives CASSLMGQGLVNIQYF.

In this sample, this clonotype turned up a few times. The CDR3 here is CAISESGLAGGPTYEQYF. Written as DNA, the CDR3 is TGTGCCATCAGTGAGTCTGGGCTAGCGGGAGGCCCGACCTACGAGCAGTACTTC. The chain combines TRBV10-3 with TRBJ2-7; 11 bases map to TRBD2. Germline assignment: CDR1 ENHRY and CDR2 SYGVKD. J gave up 2 bases and V 0 bases, and 9 bases lay outside the gene matches. This CDR3 has 18 residues.

This clonotype was seen many times. The CDR3: CASSEAARGRMGRNTEAFF. The CDR3 DNA reads as TGTGCCAGCAGTGAAGCCGCCAGGGGTAGGATGGGGAGGAACACTGAAGCTTTCTTT. V gene TRBV6-1 combines with J gene TRBJ1-1; TRBD1 might be the D (6 bases). Between the trimmed V and J ends, which lost 0 bases and 1 base, there was a span of 21 bases. The CDR3 has 19 amino acids. Looked up from germline, CDR1 is MNHNS and CDR2 is SASEGT.

This clonotype was seen a few times. CDR3 sequence (DNA): TGCAGTGCCGAAACCGGGGCGTCCGACAATGAGCAGTTCTTC. Translation gives CSAETGASDNEQFF. The chain employs TRBV20-1 and TRBJ2-1, with D perhaps TRBD1 or TRBD2 (5 bases each). V lost 6 bases to trimming and J lost 5 bases, with 17 bases between them. CDR3 length: 14 amino acids. Germline-derived CDR1 and CDR2 are DFQATT and SNEGSKA (reference sequence).

This clonotype appeared a few times. The gene calls are TRBV6-2 or TRBV6-3 and TRBJ1-5, with 9 bases fitting TRBD1. The CDR3 is 20 residues long. V was pared by 2 bases and J by 0 bases, with 14 bases of the junction left unmatched. In germline, CDR1 is MNHEY, CDR2 SVGEGT. DNA for the CDR3: TGTGCCAGCAGTTACCTGTTCGGGACAGGGCTACCTTATAGCAATCAGCCCCAGCATTTT. Its protein product is CASSYLFGTGLPYSNQPQHF.

In this sample, this clonotype turned up many times. This chain connects TRBV6-2 or TRBV6-3 to TRBJ2-1; maybe TRBD2 (5 bases). This CDR3 has 12 residues. Germline-derived CDR1 and CDR2 are MNHEY and SVGEGT. Trimming shortened V by 5 bases and J by 5 bases, and 7 bases separated the two germline ends. CDR3 in amino acids: CASSTGNNEQFF. The CDR3 DNA reads as TGTGCCAGCAGTACGGGGAACAATGAGCAGTTCTTC.

This clonotype was picked up many times. This chain uses TRBV29-1 with TRBJ2-4; 8 positions match TRBD1. This CDR3 region has 13 residues. V trimming: 7 bases; J trimming: 1 base; junction bases outside the gene matches: 3. The germline V gene has CDR1 SQVTM and CDR2 ANQGSEA. The CDR3 here is CSGQGAAKNIQYF. The CDR3 DNA sequence: TGCAGCGGTCAGGGGGCGGCCAAAAACATTCAGTACTTC.

This clonotype was observed many times. The chain joins TRBV25-1 to TRBJ2-4; D uncertain. The germline V gene encodes CDR1 MGHDK and CDR2 SYGVNS. Trimming removed 3 bases at V and 6 bases at J, with 12 bases between. CDR3 length: 14 amino acids. This chain's CDR3 is CASSDAGSGNIQYF. The DNA for the CDR3 is TGTGCCAGCAGTGATGCCGGGTCGGGAAACATTCAGTACTTC.

This clonotype was recorded many times. The V call is TRBV28, the J call TRBJ2-6; D gene uncertain. The germline gives CDR1 MDHEN, CDR2 SYDVKM. The CDR3 runs to 13 residues. V dropped 7 bases and J dropped 0 bases, with 4 bases sitting between them. The CDR3 spells CASTPSGANVLTF. In nucleotides, the CDR3 is TGTGCCAGCACCCCCTCTGGGGCCAACGTCCTGACTTTC.

The V and J genes are TRBV28 and TRBJ2-7; 7 bases fit TRBD2. V shed 4 bases and J 2 bases; nucleotides not matched to a gene: 2. This CDR3 has 13 residues. CDR1 and CDR2 (germline): MDHEN, SYDVKM. This chain's CDR3 is CASSWGGTYEQYF. For the CDR3, the DNA is TGTGCCAGCAGTTGGGGGGGTACCTACGAGCAGTACTTC.

This clonotype was seen many times. The rearrangement joins TRBV5-4 to TRBJ2-1; D might be TRBD2 (6 bases). Trimming removed 5 bases at V and 4 bases at J, with 22 bases between. Germline V gene lookup returns CDR1 SGHNT and CDR2 YYREEE (reference sequence). The CDR3 extends over 17 amino acids. CDR3 nucleotide sequence: TGTGCCAGCAGTTCCCGGCCGGGACTGACCTTTTACAATGAGCAGTTCTTC. Its translation: CASSSRPGLTFYNEQFF.

Concerning this clonotype: Being one base from a much bigger clone, this may be a read error. The chain couples TRBV25-1 to TRBJ2-3; D possibly corresponds to TRBD1 (6 bases). Germline lookup yields CDR1 MGHDK and CDR2 SYGVNS. The CDR3 has 13 amino acids. The CDR3 spells CASSESRTDTHYF. In DNA form, the CDR3 reads TGTGCCAGCAGTGAATCCCGGACAGATACGCATTATTTT.

This clonotype has ten or more counts. The chain uses TRBV28 and TRBJ2-1, with 9 nucleotides matching TRBD2. CDR3 size: 14 residues. V dropped 3 bases and J dropped 4; count of bases not matched to a gene: 1. Germline assignment: CDR1 MDHEN and CDR2 SYDVKM. The CDR3 protein is CASSLRGGYNEQFF. The CDR3 region has the DNA TGTGCCAGCAGTTTGCGGGGGGGTTACAATGAGCAGTTCTTC. The full variable domain, in which reference TRBV28 and TRBJ2-1 provide the parts outside the CDR3, is DVKVTQSSRYLVKRTGEKVFLECVQDMDHENMFWYRQDPGLGLRLIYFSYDVKMKEKGDIPEGYSVSREKKERFSLILESASTNQTSMYLCASSLRGGYNEQFFGPGTRLTVL.

The chain recombines TRBV7-2 with TRBJ1-5; a possible D gene is TRBD1 (5 bases). CDR3 length equals 13 residues. CDR1 and CDR2 from the germline V gene are SGHTA and FQGNSA. V lost 4 bases and J lost 4, with 8 bases in between. The CDR3 bases are TGTGCCAGCAGCTCGGGACTAAATCAGCCCCAGCATTTT. Translated: CASSSGLNQPQHF. The full variable domain, with the rest looked up from reference TRBV7-2 and TRBJ1-5, is GAGVSQSPSNKVTEKGKDVELRCDPISGHTALYWYRQSLGQGLEFLIYFQGNSAPDKSGLPSDRFSAERTGGSVSTLTIQRTQQEDSAVYLCASSSGLNQPQHFGDGTRLSIL.